The 32 T cell receptor beta chains listed next were all sequenced from one sample in a study of shared clonotypes between healthy human individuals. Only in-frame clones appear in the TCRdb table, and some are missing; sequencing was by immunoSEQ multiplex PCR. In the table there are about a million clones, 70% to 80% of which are singletons. Sequenced: memory CD4+ T cells sorted from blood. Subset meaning: CD45RA-negative fraction. The source of these receptors is a man aged 18 to 30 in good health.

V usage is TRBV9 and J usage is TRBJ1-1; no clear D. There are 15 residues in the CDR3. The V gene lost 4 bases and the J gene lost 0 bases, with 13 bases spanning the gap. Germline CDR1 is SGDLS and CDR2 is YYNGEE. The CDR3 here is CASSSPPTVNTEAFF. The CDR3 region has the DNA TGTGCCAGCAGCTCCCCCCCTACCGTGAACACTGAAGCTTTCTTT.

This sequence joins TRBV28 and TRBJ2-7, with TRBD2 matching over 15 bases. The CDR3 contains 16 residues. J gave up 6 bases and V 2 bases, and 5 bases lay outside the gene matches. Germline CDR1 is MDHEN and CDR2 is SYDVKM. CDR3 DNA: TGTGCCAGCAGTTTAGCGGGGACTAGCGGGGGGTCCGAGCAGTACTTC. Amino acid sequence: CASSLAGTSGGSEQYF.

The rearrangement joins TRBV18 to TRBJ2-3; no clear D gene. V lost 2 bases to trimming and J lost 0 bases, with 6 bases between them. The CDR3 loop spans 14 amino acids. From germline, CDR1 is KGHSH and CDR2 LQKENI. The DNA of the CDR3 is TGTGCCAGCTCACCAAAGCCTAGCACAGATACGCAGTATTTT. This gives the protein CASSPKPSTDTQYF.

J is TRBJ2-3 and V is TRBV6-5, with D tentatively TRBD2 (5 bases). This CDR3 is 13 amino acids long. Germline CDR1 and CDR2: MNHEY and SVGAGI. Trimming cost V 8 bases and J 3 bases, with 12 bases left between them. The CDR3 DNA follows: TGTGCCAGCGCTCCCCCGGGGACAGATACGCAGTATTTT. Amino acid sequence: CASAPPGTDTQYF.

This clone came up a few times. The chain couples TRBV30 to TRBJ1-1, with D possibly matching TRBD1 (5 bases). The CDR3 has 14 amino acids. V lost 2 bases and J 0 bases, leaving 10 bases between the germline ends. Germline loops: CDR1 GTSNPN, CDR2 SVGIG (reference sequence). This chain's CDR3 is CAWSPTTVNTEAFF. CDR3 DNA: TGTGCCTGGAGTCCGACGACAGTGAACACTGAAGCTTTCTTT.

At least ten counts were recorded for this clone. This rearrangement joins TRBV29-1 to TRBJ2-5; 8 positions match TRBD1. Trimming cost V 3 bases and J 2 bases; bases outside gene matches: 5. CDR1 and CDR2 (germline): SQVTM, ANQGSEA. The CDR3 runs 14 residues. CDR3 DNA: TGCAGCGTTGATGGCCGGACAGGGCAAGAGACCCAGTACTTC. Its protein product is CSVDGRTGQETQYF.

The V and J genes are TRBV29-1 and TRBJ1-1; TRBD1 agrees at 11 bases. Germline CDR1 is SQVTM and CDR2 is ANQGSEA. This CDR3 has 15 amino acids. V was pared by 7 bases and J by 4 bases, with 11 bases of the junction left unmatched. The CDR3 spells CSAEGTGGLATEAFF. The CDR3 coding sequence is TGCAGCGCCGAAGGGACAGGGGGTCTTGCCACTGAAGCTTTCTTT.

The chain carries TRBV14 and TRBJ1-3; D possibly corresponds to TRBD1 (6 bases). Per the germline V gene, CDR1 is SGHDN and CDR2 is FVKESK. The V end lost 1 base, the J end lost 4 bases, and 14 bases lay between the germline ends. The CDR3 length is 16 residues. CDR3 nucleotide sequence: TGTGCCAGCAGCCAAGGTGAGGGGGTAACAGGAAACACCATATATTTT. Translation gives CASSQGEGVTGNTIYF.

This clone was observed at least ten times. V usage is TRBV2 and J usage is TRBJ2-5; D unclear. This CDR3 region has 11 residues. Deletions cut 8 bases from V and 7 bases from J, with 11 bases between. Per the germline V gene, CDR1 is SNHLY and CDR2 is FYNNEI. The CDR3 sequence is CASQSEATQYF. The CDR3 DNA reads as TGTGCCAGCCAATCTGAGGCGACCCAGTACTTC.

The chain combines TRBV28 with TRBJ1-4, with 7 positions matching TRBD1. CDR1 MDHEN and CDR2 SYDVKM come from the germline V gene. This CDR3 is 14 amino acids long. J was trimmed by 3 bases and V by 4 bases; bases with no gene match: 2. CDR3 amino acids: CASSSGQSNEKLFF. As DNA, the CDR3 is TGTGCCAGCAGTTCGGGACAGTCTAATGAAAAACTGTTTTTT.

In this sample, this clone turned up once. The chain recombines TRBV11-2 with TRBJ2-5; D uncertain. The CDR3 has 15 amino acids. The V and J ends lost 0 bases and 1 base respectively, with 9 bases between them. Looked up from germline, CDR1 is SGHAT and CDR2 is FQNNGV. The CDR3 here is CASSLEGTRQETQYF. In DNA, the CDR3 is TGTGCCAGCAGCTTAGAGGGAACCCGCCAAGAGACCCAGTACTTC.

CDR3 sequence: CASSTNGQGSYGYTF. The CDR3 DNA sequence: TGTGCCAGCAGTACAAACGGACAGGGATCCTATGGCTACACCTTC. V and J are TRBV25-1 and TRBJ1-2, with 8 bases aligning to TRBD1. Trimming at V came to 5 bases and at J to 4 bases, leaving 9 bases not matched to a gene. CDR1 MGHDK and CDR2 SYGVNS come from the germline V gene. The length of the CDR3 is 15 residues.

The rearrangement uses TRBV10-3 and TRBJ2-3, with 7 bases identical to TRBD1. The CDR3 covers 17 residues. V lost 6 bases to trimming and J lost 4 bases; unmatched junction nucleotides: 16. In germline, CDR1 is ENHRY, CDR2 SYGVKD. The CDR3 protein is CAIRPTTGMEAADTQYF. For the CDR3, the DNA is TGTGCCATCAGGCCTACGACAGGGATGGAGGCGGCAGATACGCAGTATTTT.

The rearrangement uses TRBV2 and TRBJ2-7; weak D call: TRBD2 (5 bases). This CDR3 spans 14 amino acids. Germline CDR1 and CDR2: SNHLY and FYNNEI. Trimming shortened V by 8 bases and J by 7 bases, and 21 bases separated the two germline ends. CDR3 DNA sequence: TGTGCCAGCCGCGCGAGAGAGGACTCGAGAGAGCAGTACTTC. This encodes CASRAREDSREQYF.

This clone has a single count. The rearrangement links TRBV19 to TRBJ2-2; tentative D call: TRBD1 (6 bases). The CDR3 covers 13 residues. Germline V gene data show CDR1 as LNHDA and CDR2 as SQIVND (reference sequence). V lost 8 bases to trimming and J lost 2 bases, with 9 bases between them. CDR3 loop: CASPGVNTGELFF. The CDR3 coding sequence is TGTGCCAGTCCAGGGGTTAACACCGGGGAGCTGTTTTTT.

Turning to this clone: Other DNA sequences in this sample translate to the same CDR3. V is TRBV10-1 and J is TRBJ2-3; D unresolved. This CDR3 has 13 amino acids. Between the trimmed V and J ends, which lost 3 bases and 0 bases, there was a span of 4 bases. Germline V gives CDR1 WNHNN, CDR2 SYGVQD (reference sequence). The DNA for the CDR3 is TGCGCCAGCAGTGAATCCAGCACAGATACGCAGTATTTT. Translation gives CASSESSTDTQYF.

This chain connects TRBV5-1 to TRBJ2-5, with D tentatively TRBD1 (7 bases). CDR1 and CDR2 from the germline V gene are SGHRS and YFSETQ. The germline V and J ends were trimmed by 4 bases and 4 bases, with 20 bases remaining between them. The CDR3 extends over 16 amino acids. In nucleotides, the CDR3 is TGCGCCAGCAGCAGAGCGGGTGAAGGGGGCACAGAGACCCAGTACTTC. Its protein is CASSRAGEGGTETQYF.

This clone was recorded at least ten times. This chain connects TRBV6-1 to TRBJ1-1; D is ambiguous. This CDR3 region has 12 residues. Germline V gene lookup returns CDR1 MNHNS and CDR2 SASEGT. V was cut by 3 bases and J by 1 base, with 3 bases left in between. The CDR3 DNA is TGTGCCAGCAGTGAGCCGAACACTGAAGCTTTCTTT. Translating gives CASSEPNTEAFF.

Comments on this clone: The same CDR3 is also encoded by other DNA sequences in this sample. This chain links TRBV18 with TRBJ2-2; TRBD2 matches at 7 bases. Germline CDR1 and CDR2: KGHSH and LQKENI. J lost 0 bases, V lost 3 bases, and 1 base had no gene match. The CDR3 runs to 15 residues. The CDR3 here is CASSPRGANTGELFF. CDR3 bases: TGTGCCAGCTCACCTCGGGGGGCGAACACCGGGGAGCTGTTTTTT.

This chain links TRBV27 with TRBJ2-4, with 9 bases fitting TRBD1. The ends lost 5 bases at V and 9 bases at J; junction bases unmatched: 14. Germline V gene sequence: CDR1 MNHEY, CDR2 SMNVEV (reference sequence). The length of the CDR3 is 16 residues. In nucleotides, the CDR3 is TGTGCCAGCAGTCCCGGGACAGGGCGAGGAGTAGGCATTCAGTACTTC. Its translation is CASSPGTGRGVGIQYF.

Points on this clone: This may arise from a read error, as a much more abundant clone is one base away. Other DNA sequences in the same sample also yield this CDR3. The chain has TRBV6-4 and TRBJ1-1; D may be TRBD1 (6 bases). Per the germline V gene, CDR1 is MRHNA and CDR2 is SNTAGT. The V and J ends lost 4 bases and 1 base respectively, with 7 bases between them. This CDR3 contains 13 residues. The CDR3 reads CASSADRNTEAFF. The CDR3 DNA sequence: TGTGCCAGCAGTGCGGACAGGAACACTGAAGCTTTCTTT.

The chain joins TRBV19 to TRBJ2-7; possibly TRBD1 or TRBD2 for D (5 bases each). V was clipped by 4 bases and J by 3 bases, with 10 bases between them. The length of the CDR3 is 13 residues. The germline V gene has CDR1 LNHDA and CDR2 SQIVND (reference sequence). CDR3 in DNA: TGTGCCAGTAGTAGGGACGCCGGCTACGAGCAGTACTTC. Protein product: CASSRDAGYEQYF.

This chain joins TRBV30 and TRBJ2-5; 9 bases match TRBD1. This CDR3 region has 15 residues. Germline lookup yields CDR1 GTSNPN and CDR2 SVGIG (reference sequence). J was trimmed by 3 bases and V by 0 bases; bases with no gene match: 5. The DNA for the CDR3 is TGTGCCTGGAGTGTAAGGGGGGACAGGGAAGAGACCCAGTACTTC. Translated: CAWSVRGDREETQYF. Variable domain in full (rest from reference TRBV30 and TRBJ2-5): SQTIHQWPATLVQPVGSPLSLECTVEGTSNPNLYWYRQAAGRGLQLLFYSVGIGQISSEVPQNLSASRPQDRQFILSSKKLLLSDSGFYLCAWSVRGDREETQYFGPGTRLLVL.

Turning to this clone: Other DNA sequences within the sample encode an identical CDR3. The DNA for the CDR3 is TGTGCCAGCAGCTTAAGGTTGAACACTGAAGCTTTCTTT. Translation gives CASSLRLNTEAFF. J is TRBJ1-1 and V is TRBV7-2; D not resolved. V was cut by 2 bases and J by 0 bases, with 4 bases left in between. The CDR3 runs 13 residues. The germline CDR1 and CDR2 sequences are SGHTA and FQGNSA. The full variable domain, rest sourced from reference TRBV7-2 and TRBJ1-1, is GAGVSQSPSNKVTEKGKDVELRCDPISGHTALYWYRQSLGQGLEFLIYFQGNSAPDKSGLPSDRFSAERTGGSVSTLTIQRTQQEDSAVYLCASSLRLNTEAFFGQGTRLTVV.

The CDR3, as DNA: TGTGCCAGTAGTGTTCTACAGGGCTTGCGTGAAAAACTGTTTTTT. It encodes CASSVLQGLREKLFF. The chain recombines TRBV19 with TRBJ1-4, with D possibly being TRBD1 (6 bases). Germline-derived CDR1 and CDR2 are LNHDA and SQIVND (reference sequence). Trimming stripped 5 bases from V and 7 bases from J, with 17 bases between. This CDR3 comprises 15 residues.

The chain links TRBV30 to TRBJ2-3; no clear D gene. The germline gives CDR1 GTSNPN, CDR2 SVGIG (reference sequence). The CDR3 runs 15 residues. The ends were cut back, 0 bases at V and 1 base at J, with 11 bases in the middle. Written as DNA, the CDR3 is TGTGCCTGGAGTGTAGGACCTGGGGGCACAGATACGCAGTATTTT. Amino acid sequence: CAWSVGPGGTDTQYF.

The sample holds one count of this clone. V is TRBV10-3 and J is TRBJ1-2; D may be TRBD1 (5 bases). This CDR3 region has 14 residues. With 5 bases removed from V and 3 bases from J, the gap between germline ends came to 13 bases. The germline gives CDR1 ENHRY, CDR2 SYGVKD. CDR3 in amino acids: CAISPQGGDYGYTF. DNA of the CDR3: TGTGCCATCAGTCCCCAGGGAGGGGACTATGGCTACACCTTC.

The CDR3 protein is CASSSVGGGPGELFF. CDR3 nucleotides: TGTGCCAGCAGTAGCGTCGGGGGAGGGCCCGGGGAGCTGTTTTTT. The V call is TRBV2, the J call TRBJ2-2, with 7 bases lining up with TRBD2. The CDR3 is 15 amino acids. From germline, CDR1 is SNHLY and CDR2 FYNNEI. Losses at the gene ends were 5 bases for V and 6 bases for J; bases not matched to a gene: 9.

The chain has TRBV5-1 and TRBJ2-3; D is perhaps TRBD2 (5 bases). Germline V lookup: CDR1 SGHRS, CDR2 YFSETQ. Trimming took off 0 bases at V and 4 bases at J, with 18 bases between the two ends. The CDR3 totals 17 residues. The CDR3 reads CASSLDPNGKVADTQYF. Here the CDR3 DNA reads TGCGCCAGCAGCTTGGATCCCAACGGGAAGGTGGCAGATACGCAGTATTTT.

This clone was found once. The J gene is TRBJ1-6, the V gene TRBV19; D is unclear. Germline V gene data show CDR1 as LNHDA and CDR2 as SQIVND (reference sequence). The CDR3 runs to 14 residues. Trimming stripped 2 bases from V and 8 bases from J, with 10 bases between. This chain's CDR3 is CASSISSGDSPLHF. The DNA of the CDR3 is TGTGCCAGTAGTATATCATCTGGGGATTCACCCCTCCACTTT. Filled out from reference TRBV19 and TRBJ1-6, the complete variable domain reads DGGITQSPKYLFRKEGQNVTLSCEQNLNHDAMYWYRQDPGQGLRLIYYSQIVNDFQKGDIAEGYSVSREKKESFPLTVTSAQKNPTAFYLCASSISSGDSPLHFGNGTRLTVT.

The J gene is TRBJ1-4, the V gene TRBV5-1; TRBD1 matches at 8 bases. In germline, CDR1 is SGHRS, CDR2 YFSETQ. Trimming took 4 bases from V and 8 from J; bases not matched to a gene: 10. This CDR3 is built from 15 residues. The CDR3 loop reads CASSRSGGADEKLFF. The CDR3, as DNA: TGCGCCAGCAGCAGATCAGGGGGCGCTGACGAAAAACTGTTTTTT.

This chain links TRBV5-5 with TRBJ2-4, with D possibly TRBD2 on 5 matching bases. This CDR3 has 14 amino acids. V was shortened by 3 bases and J by 8 bases, with 15 bases between the two germline ends. The germline CDR1 and CDR2 sequences are SGHKS and YYEKEE (reference sequence). This CDR3 reads CASSYGTPGDIQYF. DNA for the CDR3: TGTGCCAGCAGCTATGGAACACCCGGGGACATTCAGTACTTC.